What follows are 10 T cell receptor beta chains derived from one specimen sequenced in a study of blood T cell repertoires in COVID-19. This table comes from immunoSEQ multiplex PCR, and its TCRdb copy is limited to in-frame clones, with some not included. Of tens of thousands of clones listed, almost 85% were seen once; the top ten hold roughly an eighth. Specimen: peripheral blood. These receptors originate from a human donor in a cohort sampled during active COVID-19.

This rearrangement joins TRBV5-5 to TRBJ1-2, with D possibly TRBD1 on 6 matching bases. The V gene lost 4 bases and the J gene lost 4 bases, with 17 bases spanning the gap. Germline CDR1 and CDR2: SGHKS and YYEKEE (reference sequence). This CDR3 spans 15 amino acids. CDR3 loop: CASSLTTGGSYGYTF. Written as DNA, the CDR3 is TGTGCCAGCAGCCTGACGACAGGAGGAAGCTATGGCTACACCTTC.

This clone has just one count. The V call is TRBV10-1, the J call TRBJ2-2, with 7 bases that match TRBD1. Germline V gives CDR1 WNHNN, CDR2 SYGVQD (reference sequence). The CDR3 is made up of 16 amino acids. The trim removed 6 bases at V and 0 bases at J, leaving 7 bases unmatched. The CDR3 protein is CASSPSGTANTGELFF. CDR3 coding DNA: TGCGCCAGCAGCCCCTCCGGGACAGCGAACACCGGGGAGCTGTTTTTT.

This chain joins TRBV6-2 or TRBV6-3 and TRBJ2-2, with a possible D match to TRBD1 (5 bases). V lost 0 bases, J lost 4 bases, and 12 bases lay in between. The V gene's germline CDR1 is MNHEY and CDR2 SVGEGT. This CDR3 is 16 amino acids long. CDR3 region: CASSYSWGASTGELFF. CDR3 DNA sequence: TGTGCCAGCAGTTACTCATGGGGCGCGAGCACCGGGGAGCTGTTTTTT.

The table lists this clone with a few counts. The chain joins TRBV5-1 to TRBJ2-1, with 9 positions matching TRBD2. Germline V gene sequence: CDR1 SGHRS, CDR2 YFSETQ. This CDR3 comprises 16 residues. Losses at the gene ends were 4 bases for V and 7 bases for J; bases not matched to a gene: 12. CDR3 loop: CASSELAGSPRNEQFF. The CDR3 coding sequence is TGCGCCAGCAGCGAGCTAGCGGGATCCCCTCGAAATGAGCAGTTCTTC. The complete variable domain, with remaining parts taken from reference TRBV5-1 and TRBJ2-1, reads KAGVTQTPRYLIKTRGQQVTLSCSPISGHRSVSWYQQTPGQGLQFLFEYFSETQRNKGNFPGRFSGRQFSNSRSEMNVSTLELGDSALYLCASSELAGSPRNEQFFGPGTRLTVL.

This clone was observed a handful of times. This sample also contains other DNA sequences that code for the same CDR3. This sequence joins TRBV6-5 and TRBJ1-5, with D possibly being TRBD1 (5 bases). CDR1 MNHEY and CDR2 SVGAGI come from the germline V gene. V dropped 0 bases and J dropped 5 bases, with 11 bases sitting between them. The CDR3 sequence is 15 residues long. The CDR3 bases are TGTGCCAGCAGTTACTCGGCAGGGTTAGATCAGCCCCAGCATTTT. As protein: CASSYSAGLDQPQHF.

This chain joins TRBV10-3 and TRBJ2-7, with D unresolved. The germline V gene has CDR1 ENHRY and CDR2 SYGVKD. The CDR3 totals 16 residues. V was pared by 2 bases and J by 3 bases, with 17 bases between. CDR3 region: CAISEGPPESSYEQYF. CDR3 sequence (DNA): TGTGCCATCAGTGAGGGCCCCCCCGAATCCAGCTACGAGCAGTACTTC.

The chain combines TRBV9 with TRBJ2-7; 9 bases line up with TRBD2. The V gene end was trimmed by 0 bases and the J gene end by 3 bases; junction bases not matched to a gene: 4. Germline CDR1 and CDR2: SGDLS and YYNGEE. The CDR3 loop spans 15 amino acids. The CDR3 here is CASSVGLAVDYEQYF. The CDR3 nucleotides are TGTGCCAGCAGCGTAGGACTAGCGGTTGACTACGAGCAGTACTTC.

This chain uses TRBV6-5 with TRBJ2-5; TRBD2 agrees at 11 bases. Trimming removed 5 bases from V and 5 bases from J; junction bases left unmatched: 7. The germline CDR1 and CDR2 sequences are MNHEY and SVGAGI. This CDR3 has 15 amino acids. Here the CDR3 reads CASSHIAGGRETQYF. CDR3 DNA: TGTGCCAGCAGTCATATAGCGGGAGGGAGGGAGACCCAGTACTTC.

The V gene is TRBV5-5, the J gene TRBJ1-4; TRBD1 aligns across 10 bases. CDR1 and CDR2 (germline): SGHKS, YYEKEE (reference sequence). The CDR3 totals 19 residues. J was trimmed by 8 bases and V by 4 bases; bases with no gene match: 20. The CDR3 reads CASSAEGGQGFPPGEKLFF. The CDR3, as DNA: TGTGCCAGCAGCGCGGAGGGGGGACAGGGGTTCCCCCCGGGGGAAAAACTGTTTTTT.

The genes are TRBV5-1 and TRBJ2-1, with TRBD2 matching over 7 bases. The J segment lost 6 bases and the V segment lost 0 bases, leaving 9 bases of the junction unmatched. Germline V lookup: CDR1 SGHRS, CDR2 YFSETQ. This CDR3 spans 16 amino acids. DNA for the CDR3: TGCGCCAGCAGCTTGGAGCGGGGCTGGGAAGCCAATGAGCAGTTCTTC. Translation gives CASSLERGWEANEQFF.